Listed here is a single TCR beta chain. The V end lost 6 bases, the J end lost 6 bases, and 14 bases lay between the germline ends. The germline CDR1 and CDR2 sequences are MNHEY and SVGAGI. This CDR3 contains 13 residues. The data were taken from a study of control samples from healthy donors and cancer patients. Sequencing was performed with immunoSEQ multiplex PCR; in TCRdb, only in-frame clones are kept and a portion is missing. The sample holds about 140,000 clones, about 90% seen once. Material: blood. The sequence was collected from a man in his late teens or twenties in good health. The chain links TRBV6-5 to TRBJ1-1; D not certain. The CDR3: CASSPQRRAEAFF. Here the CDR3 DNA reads TGTGCCAGCAGCCCCCAGCGGAGGGCTGAAGCTTTCTTT.